The clone carrying this T cell receptor beta chain was picked up many times. Its cognate antigen is unknown. The junction had 4 bases not matched to a gene; V was cut back by 2 bases and J by 2 bases. This CDR3 region has 15 residues. The V gene's germline CDR1 is LGHDT and CDR2 YNNKEL (reference sequence). The table came from immunoSEQ multiplex PCR; TCRdb's copy has only in-frame clones and leaves some out. Of some 100,000 clones in the sample, approximately 88% were seen once. The sample is drawn from a study of T cell responses to AZD1222 COVID-19 vaccine. Broader study findings: Spike as a whole was targeted by vaccine-associated CD4 TCRs, dominant at 160-218 and 743-854.

The chain couples TRBV3-1 (or the pseudogene TRBV3-2) to TRBJ1-2; 8 bases agree with TRBD1. This sequence was found in an adult in good health. Sequencing was performed on peripheral blood, taken on day 0 of AZD1222 vaccination. CDR3 region: CASSQQGATNYGYTF. The DNA of the CDR3 is TGTGCCAGCAGCCAACAGGGGGCTACGAACTATGGCTACACCTTC.